This T cell receptor beta chain was recorded in a study of T cell responses to AZD1222 COVID-19 vaccine. The CDR3 length is 15 residues. Per the germline V gene, CDR1 is SGDLS and CDR2 is YYNGEE. V was cut by 2 bases and J by 0 bases, with 9 bases left in between. Doses given second, at about 4 or about 12 weeks, were pooled. Profiled with immunoSEQ multiplex PCR; TCRdb holds only in-frame clones, not every one. The data hold about 120,000 clones, with approximately 90% observed a single time. In the case of this clone: The antigen remains unidentified.

Notes on the study in general: A reported finding is that nearly half of spike-specific TCRs target unmutated variant regions. Donors skewed white British and female; clonal diversity was possibly underestimated. Across spike, vaccine-associated CD4 TCRs were found, dominant at 160-218 and 743-854.

The chain links TRBV9 to TRBJ1-5; D remains ambiguous. The sequence was collected from an adult who received the AZD1222 COVID-19 vaccine. The sample consisted of peripheral blood, taken 28 days after the second AZD1222 dose. The CDR3 reads CASSVRGDSNQPQHF. For the CDR3, the DNA is TGTGCCAGCAGCGTCCGCGGGGATAGCAATCAGCCCCAGCATTTT.